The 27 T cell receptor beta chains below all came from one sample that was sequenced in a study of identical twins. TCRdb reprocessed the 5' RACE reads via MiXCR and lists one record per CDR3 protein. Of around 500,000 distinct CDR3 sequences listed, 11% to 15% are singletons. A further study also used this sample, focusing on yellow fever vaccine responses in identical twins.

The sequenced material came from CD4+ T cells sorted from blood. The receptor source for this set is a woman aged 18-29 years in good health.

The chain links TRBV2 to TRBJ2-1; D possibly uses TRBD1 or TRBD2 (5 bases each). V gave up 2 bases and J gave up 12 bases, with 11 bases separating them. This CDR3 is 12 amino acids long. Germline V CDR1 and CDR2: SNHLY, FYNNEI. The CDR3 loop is CASSESEGLQFF. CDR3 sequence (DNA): TGTGCCAGCAGTGAATCCGAGGGGCTGCAGTTCTTC.

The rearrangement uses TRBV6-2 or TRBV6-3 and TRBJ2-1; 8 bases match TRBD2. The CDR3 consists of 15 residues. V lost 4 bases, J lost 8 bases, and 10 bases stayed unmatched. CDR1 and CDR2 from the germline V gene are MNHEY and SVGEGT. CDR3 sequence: CASSSLPREVDEQFF. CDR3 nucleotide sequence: TGTGCCAGCAGTTCTCTCCCGCGGGAGGTTGATGAGCAGTTCTTC.

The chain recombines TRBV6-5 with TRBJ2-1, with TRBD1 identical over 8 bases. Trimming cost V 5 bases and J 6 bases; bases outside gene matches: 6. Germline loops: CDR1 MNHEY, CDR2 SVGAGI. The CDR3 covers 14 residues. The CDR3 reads CASSNPDRGNEQFF. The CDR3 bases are TGTGCCAGCAGTAACCCCGACAGGGGCAATGAGCAGTTCTTC.

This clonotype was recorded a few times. In DNA, the CDR3 is TGTGCCAGCAGCCCACTACATATAGCCAAAAACATTCAGTACTTC. This encodes CASSPLHIAKNIQYF. The J gene is TRBJ2-4, the V gene TRBV6-1, with D hard to call. V was trimmed by 6 bases and J by 0 bases, leaving 12 bases between them. The CDR3 loop spans 15 amino acids. Germline CDR1 is MNHNS and CDR2 is SASEGT.

CDR3 sequence (DNA): TGTGCCAGCAGCCCTCGACCCAAAACTAGTACATCCTACAATGAGCAGTTCTTC. It codes for CASSPRPKTSTSYNEQFF. This chain uses TRBV11-1 with TRBJ2-1, with D maybe TRBD2 (5 bases). The V end lost 5 bases, the J end lost 1 base, and 21 bases lay between the germline ends. CDR1 is SGHAT and CDR2 is FQDESV in the germline V gene (reference sequence). The CDR3 extends over 18 amino acids.

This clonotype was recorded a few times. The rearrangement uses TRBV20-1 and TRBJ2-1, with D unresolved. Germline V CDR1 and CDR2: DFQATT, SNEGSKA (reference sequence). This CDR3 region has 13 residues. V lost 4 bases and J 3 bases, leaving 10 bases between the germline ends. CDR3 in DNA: TGCAGTGCTATCGGACGGGTCTACAATGAGCAGTTCTTC. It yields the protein CSAIGRVYNEQFF.

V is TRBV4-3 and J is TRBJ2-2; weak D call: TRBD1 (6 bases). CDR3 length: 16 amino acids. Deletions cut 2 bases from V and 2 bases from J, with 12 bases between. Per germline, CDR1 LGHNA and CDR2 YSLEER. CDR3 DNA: TGCGCCAGCAGCCAACCTCAGGGGTCTAACACCGGGGAGCTGTTTTTT. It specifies CASSQPQGSNTGELFF.

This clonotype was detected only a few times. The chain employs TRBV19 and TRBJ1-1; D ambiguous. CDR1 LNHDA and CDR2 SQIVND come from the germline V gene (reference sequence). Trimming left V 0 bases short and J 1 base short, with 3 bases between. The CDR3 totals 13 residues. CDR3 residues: CASSIEGNTEAFF. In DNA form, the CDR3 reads TGTGCCAGTAGTATAGAAGGGAACACTGAAGCTTTCTTT.

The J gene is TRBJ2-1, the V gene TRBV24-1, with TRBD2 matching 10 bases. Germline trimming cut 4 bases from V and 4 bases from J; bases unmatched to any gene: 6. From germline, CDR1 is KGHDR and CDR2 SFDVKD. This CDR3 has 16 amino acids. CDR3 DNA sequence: TGTGCCACCAGTGAAGAAACTAGCGGGATTTACAATGAGCAGTTCTTC. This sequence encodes CATSEETSGIYNEQFF.

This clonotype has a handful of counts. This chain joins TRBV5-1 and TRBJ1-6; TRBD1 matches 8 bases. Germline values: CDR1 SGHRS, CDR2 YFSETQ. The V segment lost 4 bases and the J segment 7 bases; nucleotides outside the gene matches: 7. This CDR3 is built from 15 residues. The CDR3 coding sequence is TGCGCCAGCAGCGGCGGACAGGGTCCCAATTCACCCCTCCACTTT. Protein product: CASSGGQGPNSPLHF.

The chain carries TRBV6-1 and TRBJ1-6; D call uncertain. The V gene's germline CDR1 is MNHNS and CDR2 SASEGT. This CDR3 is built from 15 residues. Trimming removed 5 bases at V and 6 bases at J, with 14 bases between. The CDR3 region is CASSQTQDRNSPLHF. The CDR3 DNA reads TGTGCCAGCAGTCAGACCCAGGATCGTAATTCACCCCTCCACTTT.

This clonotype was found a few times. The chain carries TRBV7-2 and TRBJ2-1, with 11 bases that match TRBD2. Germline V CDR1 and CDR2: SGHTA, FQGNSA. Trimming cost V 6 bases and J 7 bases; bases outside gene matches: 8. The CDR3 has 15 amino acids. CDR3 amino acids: CASRIAGGPTNEQFF. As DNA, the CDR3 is TGTGCCAGCAGGATAGCGGGGGGGCCAACGAATGAGCAGTTCTTC.

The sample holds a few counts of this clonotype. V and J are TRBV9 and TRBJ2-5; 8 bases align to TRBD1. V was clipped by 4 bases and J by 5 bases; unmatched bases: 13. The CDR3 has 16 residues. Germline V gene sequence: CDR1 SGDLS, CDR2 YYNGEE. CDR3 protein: CASSPQGQGIWETQYF. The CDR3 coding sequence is TGTGCCAGCAGCCCTCAAGGACAGGGAATCTGGGAGACCCAGTACTTC.

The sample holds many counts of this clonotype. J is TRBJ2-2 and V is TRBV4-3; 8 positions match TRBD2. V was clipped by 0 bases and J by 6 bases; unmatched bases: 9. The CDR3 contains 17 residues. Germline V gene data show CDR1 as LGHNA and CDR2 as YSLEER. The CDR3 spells CASSQDEGTRWSGELFF. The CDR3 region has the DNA TGCGCCAGCAGCCAAGATGAAGGGACTAGGTGGTCCGGGGAGCTGTTTTTT.

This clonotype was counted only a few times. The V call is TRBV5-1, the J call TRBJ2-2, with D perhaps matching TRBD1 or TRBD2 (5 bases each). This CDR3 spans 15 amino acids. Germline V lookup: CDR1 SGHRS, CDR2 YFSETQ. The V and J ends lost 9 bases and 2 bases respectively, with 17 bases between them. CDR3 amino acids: CATDGVGDNTGELFF. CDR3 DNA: TGCGCCACCGATGGGGTAGGGGACAACACCGGGGAGCTGTTTTTT. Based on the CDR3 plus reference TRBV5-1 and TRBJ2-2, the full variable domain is KAGVTQTPRYLIKTRGQQVTLSCSPISGHRSVSWYQQTPGQGLQFLFEYFSETQRNKGNFPGRFSGRQFSNSRSEMNVSTLELGDSALYLCATDGVGDNTGELFFGEGSRLTVL.

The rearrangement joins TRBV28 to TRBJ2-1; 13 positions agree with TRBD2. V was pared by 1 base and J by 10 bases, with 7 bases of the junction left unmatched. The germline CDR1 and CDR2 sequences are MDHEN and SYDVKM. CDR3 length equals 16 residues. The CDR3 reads CASSLYRLAGGKEQFF. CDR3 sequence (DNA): TGTGCCAGCAGTTTATACCGACTAGCGGGAGGAAAAGAGCAGTTCTTC.

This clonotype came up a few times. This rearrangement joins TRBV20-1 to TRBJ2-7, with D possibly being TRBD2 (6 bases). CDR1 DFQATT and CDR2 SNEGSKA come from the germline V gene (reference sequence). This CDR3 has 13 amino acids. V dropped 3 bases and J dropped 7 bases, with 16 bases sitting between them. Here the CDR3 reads CSAREGPVGEQYF. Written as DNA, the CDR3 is TGCAGTGCTAGGGAGGGCCCGGTTGGAGAGCAGTACTTC.

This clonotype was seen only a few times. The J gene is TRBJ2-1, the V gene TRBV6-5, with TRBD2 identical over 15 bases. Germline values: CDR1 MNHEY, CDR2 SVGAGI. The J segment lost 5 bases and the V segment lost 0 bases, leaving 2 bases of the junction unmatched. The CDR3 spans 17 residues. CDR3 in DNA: TGTGCCAGCAGTTACTCCGGACTAGCGGGGGGGGACAATGAGCAGTTCTTC. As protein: CASSYSGLAGGDNEQFF.

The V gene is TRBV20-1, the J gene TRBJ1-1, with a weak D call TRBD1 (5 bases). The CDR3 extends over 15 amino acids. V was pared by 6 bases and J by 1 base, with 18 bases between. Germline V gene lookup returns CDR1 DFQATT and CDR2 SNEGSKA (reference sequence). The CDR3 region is CSATSIGARNTEAFF. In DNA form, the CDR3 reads TGCAGTGCGACTTCTATAGGGGCCCGGAACACTGAAGCTTTCTTT.

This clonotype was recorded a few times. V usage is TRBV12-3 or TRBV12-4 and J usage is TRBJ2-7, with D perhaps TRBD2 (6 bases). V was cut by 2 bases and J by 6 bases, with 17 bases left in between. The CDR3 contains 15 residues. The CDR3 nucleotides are TGTGCCAGCAGTTTATCATCTCTGGGGGGACGCGAGCAGTACTTC. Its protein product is CASSLSSLGGREQYF.

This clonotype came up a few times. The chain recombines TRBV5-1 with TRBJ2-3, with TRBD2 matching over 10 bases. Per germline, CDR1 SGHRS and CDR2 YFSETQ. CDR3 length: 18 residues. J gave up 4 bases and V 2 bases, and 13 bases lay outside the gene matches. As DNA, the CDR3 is TGCGCCAGCAGCTTTCTAGCGGGGGCCCCACCGTCCGCAGATACGCAGTATTTT. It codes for CASSFLAGAPPSADTQYF. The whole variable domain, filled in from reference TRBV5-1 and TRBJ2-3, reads KAGVTQTPRYLIKTRGQQVTLSCSPISGHRSVSWYQQTPGQGLQFLFEYFSETQRNKGNFPGRFSGRQFSNSRSEMNVSTLELGDSALYLCASSFLAGAPPSADTQYFGPGTRLTVL.

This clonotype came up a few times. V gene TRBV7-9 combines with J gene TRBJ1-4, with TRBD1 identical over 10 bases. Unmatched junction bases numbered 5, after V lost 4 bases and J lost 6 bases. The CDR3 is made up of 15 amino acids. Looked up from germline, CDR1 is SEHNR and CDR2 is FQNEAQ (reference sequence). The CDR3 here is CASSWGTGAYEKLFF. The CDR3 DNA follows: TGTGCCAGCAGCTGGGGGACAGGGGCTTATGAAAAACTGTTTTTT.

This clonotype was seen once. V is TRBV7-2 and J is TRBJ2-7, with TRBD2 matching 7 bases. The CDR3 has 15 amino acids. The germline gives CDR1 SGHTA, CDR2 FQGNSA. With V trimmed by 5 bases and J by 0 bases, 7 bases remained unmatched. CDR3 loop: CASSRPLAASYEQYF. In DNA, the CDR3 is TGTGCCAGCAGCCGCCCCCTAGCGGCCTCCTACGAGCAGTACTTC.

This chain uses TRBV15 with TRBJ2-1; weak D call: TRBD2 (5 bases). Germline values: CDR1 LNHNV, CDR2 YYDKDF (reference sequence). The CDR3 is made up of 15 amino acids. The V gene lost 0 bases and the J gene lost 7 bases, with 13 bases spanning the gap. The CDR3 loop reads CATSRDFEGWNEQFF. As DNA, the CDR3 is TGTGCCACCAGCAGAGATTTTGAGGGATGGAATGAGCAGTTCTTC.

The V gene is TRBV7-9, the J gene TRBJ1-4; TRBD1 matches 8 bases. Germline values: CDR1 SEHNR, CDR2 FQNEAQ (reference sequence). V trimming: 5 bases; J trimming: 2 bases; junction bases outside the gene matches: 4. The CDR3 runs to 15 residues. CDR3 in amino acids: CASSPTGATNEKLFF. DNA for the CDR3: TGTGCCAGCAGCCCGACAGGGGCCACTAATGAAAAACTGTTTTTT.

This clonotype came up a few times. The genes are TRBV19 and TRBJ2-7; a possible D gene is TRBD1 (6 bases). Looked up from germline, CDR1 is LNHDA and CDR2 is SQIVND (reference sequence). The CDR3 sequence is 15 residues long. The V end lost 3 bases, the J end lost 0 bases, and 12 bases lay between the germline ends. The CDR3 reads CASSIKGQPSYEQYF. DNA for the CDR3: TGTGCCAGTAGTATTAAGGGACAACCCTCCTACGAGCAGTACTTC.

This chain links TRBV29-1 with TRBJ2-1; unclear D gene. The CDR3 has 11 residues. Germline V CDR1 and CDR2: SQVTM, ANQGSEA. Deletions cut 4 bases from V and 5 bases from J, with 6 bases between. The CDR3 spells CSVVADNEQFF. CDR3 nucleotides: TGCAGCGTTGTGGCTGACAATGAGCAGTTCTTC.